The subject of this entry is one TCR beta chain. The antigen remains undetermined. TCRdb re-analysed the RT-PCR reads in MiXCR, keeping a single row per CDR3 protein. The sample holds roughly 650,000 distinct CDR3 sequences, 15% to 19% seen once. This CDR3 spans 15 amino acids. Germline-derived CDR1 and CDR2 are SGHDN and FVKESK. V lost 1 base to trimming and J lost 3 bases, with 12 bases between them. The data belong to a study of response to subunit inactivated influenza vaccine. Overall study findings and caveats: The authors proposed limited new T cell recruitment per seasonal influenza vaccination.

This specimen was PBMCs from blood, taken 12 days after vaccination. This receptor was identified in a man aged 50 to 59 who received an inactivated influenza vaccine. V is TRBV14 and J is TRBJ1-1; D may be TRBD1 (5 bases). CDR3 bases: TGTGCCAGCAGCCAAGTTCGGGGACTGTACACTGAAGCTTTCTTT. It translates to CASSQVRGLYTEAFF.